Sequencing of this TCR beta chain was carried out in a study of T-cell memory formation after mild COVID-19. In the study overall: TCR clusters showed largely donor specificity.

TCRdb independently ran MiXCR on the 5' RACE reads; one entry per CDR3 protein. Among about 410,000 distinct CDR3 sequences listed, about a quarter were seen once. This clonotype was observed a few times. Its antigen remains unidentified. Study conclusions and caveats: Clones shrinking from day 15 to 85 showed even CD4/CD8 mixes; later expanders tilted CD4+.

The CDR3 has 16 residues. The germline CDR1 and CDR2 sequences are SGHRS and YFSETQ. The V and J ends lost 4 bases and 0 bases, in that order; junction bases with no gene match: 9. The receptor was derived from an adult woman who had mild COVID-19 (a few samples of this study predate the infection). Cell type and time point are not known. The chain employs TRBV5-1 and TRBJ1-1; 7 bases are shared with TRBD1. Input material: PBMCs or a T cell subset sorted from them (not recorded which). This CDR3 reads CASSLGQARLNTEAFF. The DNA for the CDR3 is TGCGCCAGCAGCCTAGGACAGGCGCGCCTGAACACTGAAGCTTTCTTT.